The rows below give T cell receptor beta chains drawn from one sample of a study of CD8 T cells in Susac syndrome. TCRdb redid the calling of the immunoSEQ multiplex PCR reads with MiXCR, one entry per CDR3 protein. The sample has about 300,000 distinct CDR3 sequences, about 88% seen once. The source material was CD8+ T cells from PBMCs. The receptors stem from a human donor with multiple sclerosis. Each CDR3 is given with its conserved first and last residue. A D gene is named only where the DNA matches it firmly. Expanded clones are given a class, and other clones once, few, many or no size at all.

clone_size d_call v_call cdr3_aa
few TRBD1 TRBV6-1 CASGQAFITEAFF
NA NA TRBV19 CASSIGGWGLNTEAFF
NA TRBD1 TRBV7-2 CASSSLMGQYNSPLHF
NA NA TRBV29-1 CSVDRQGSTDTQYF
NA NA TRBV28 CASSRSTGELFF
few NA TRBV2 CASSEGQGAYEQYF
NA NA TRBV7-9 CASRPYEGEQYF
NA NA TRBV11-2 CASSTGLPAYEQYF
NA NA TRBV9 CASSADKGGDSNQPQHF
NA NA TRBV9 CASSTMGTEAFF
NA TRBD2 TRBV14 CASSQTSGSYEQFF
NA TRBD2 TRBV7-9 CASSELAGGYEQYF
once TRBD1 TRBV29-1 CSVVTGEEYF
NA NA TRBV7-9 CASILGGAANSPLHF
NA NA TRBV5-1 CASSLGAGGKDQPQHF
NA TRBD1 TRBV29-1 CSVETGASYNEQFF
NA NA TRBV7-9 CASSLSLAGPKYLETQYF
NA TRBD2 TRBV20-1 CSARSAREGQFF
NA NA TRBV4-2 CASSQDPGSGTGELFF
NA TRBD1 TRBV10-3 CAIRALGQGANEQYF
NA TRBD1 TRBV7-9 CASSLGGQAVKGYTF
NA NA TRBV4-1 CASSPTEGSYEQYF
NA NA TRBV20-1 CSARDLAGNTEAFF
NA NA TRBV4-2 CASSQVGAGGLSAQYF
NA NA TRBV7-9 CASSSPGQGKYEQYF
NA NA TRBV3-1 CASSQDIEALYGYTF
NA NA TRBV4-1 CASSQASSLWTVRGINQPQHF
NA TRBD2 TRBV6-1 CASSRIGRTSGNTGELFF
NA NA TRBV21-1 CASSNNRGHPHDEQFF
few NA TRBV6-5 CASSSQGGRETQYF
NA TRBD1 TRBV5-1 CASSLFGTAPYEQYF